These 22 T cell receptor beta chains came from one sample sequenced in a study of blood T cell repertoires in COVID-19. Repertoires were generated with immunoSEQ multiplex PCR, while TCRdb's copy carries only in-frame clones and drops some. This table holds tens of thousands of clones, 70% to 85% found once. The sequencing sample was made of peripheral blood. All receptors derive from a man in his 70s with acute or convalescent COVID-19.

The chain uses TRBV4-1 and TRBJ2-5; 7 positions agree with TRBD1. Germline-derived CDR1 and CDR2 are MGHRA and YSYEKL. The CDR3 has 17 amino acids. The V gene end was trimmed by 0 bases and the J gene end by 3 bases; junction bases not matched to a gene: 10. Written as DNA, the CDR3 is TGCGCCAGCAGCCAAGATTTGAGGGGGCCCGGGGAAGAGACCCAGTACTTC. The encoded protein is CASSQDLRGPGEETQYF.

The chain recombines TRBV7-9 with TRBJ2-2; no definite D call. V gave up 1 base and J gave up 4 bases, with 7 bases separating them. Germline V lookup: CDR1 SEHNR, CDR2 FQNEAQ (reference sequence). The length of the CDR3 is 14 residues. The CDR3 nucleotides read TGTGCCAGCAGCTTAGTTGGCAGCACCGGGGAGCTGTTTTTT. It encodes CASSLVGSTGELFF.

This chain links TRBV27 with TRBJ1-1; tentative D call: TRBD1 (6 bases). Per the germline V gene, CDR1 is MNHEY and CDR2 is SMNVEV (reference sequence). V dropped 6 bases and J dropped 1 base, with 12 bases sitting between them. The CDR3 sequence is 14 residues long. CDR3 sequence reads: CASRPRTANTEAFF. CDR3 nucleotides: TGTGCCAGCAGACCTCGGACAGCGAACACTGAAGCTTTCTTT.

The V and J genes are TRBV25-1 and TRBJ2-7; D perhaps matches TRBD2 (5 bases). This CDR3 is 13 amino acids long. CDR1 is MGHDK and CDR2 is SYGVNS in the germline V gene. Trimming cost V 6 bases and J 3 bases, with 12 bases left between them. The CDR3 reads CASSVGVSYEQYF. The CDR3 DNA reads as TGTGCCAGCAGCGTCGGGGTCAGCTACGAGCAGTACTTC.

The gene calls are TRBV7-9 and TRBJ2-2, with 9 positions matching TRBD1. This CDR3 has 13 residues. Germline-derived CDR1 and CDR2 are SEHNR and FQNEAQ (reference sequence). In nucleotides, the CDR3 is TGTGCTCCGGGACAGGGAAACACCGGGGAGCTGTTTTTT. The encoded protein is CAPGQGNTGELFF.

This chain uses TRBV7-6 with TRBJ2-3; maybe TRBD1 (6 bases). The germline CDR1 and CDR2 sequences are SGHVS and FNYEAQ. Trimming stripped 5 bases from V and 0 bases from J, with 15 bases between. The CDR3 totals 16 residues. The CDR3 loop is CASSDRDTASTDTQYF. The CDR3, as DNA: TGTGCCAGCAGCGACCGGGACACGGCTAGCACAGATACGCAGTATTTT.

This sequence joins TRBV29-1 and TRBJ2-7; weak D call: TRBD1 (6 bases). The CDR3 contains 11 residues. From germline, CDR1 is SQVTM and CDR2 ANQGSEA. Trimming left V 4 bases short and J 6 bases short, with 10 bases between. The CDR3 DNA reads as TGCAGCGTTGGCGGCAGGGGCGAGCAGTACTTC. This gives the protein CSVGGRGEQYF.

This chain joins TRBV18 and TRBJ2-3; TRBD1 matches at 10 bases. The V gene's germline CDR1 is KGHSH and CDR2 LQKENI. J was trimmed by 2 bases and V by 8 bases; bases with no gene match: 4. The CDR3 runs 14 residues. CDR3 amino acids: CASKGTGATDTQYF. The DNA of the CDR3 is TGTGCCAGCAAAGGGACAGGGGCCACAGATACGCAGTATTTT.

This sequence joins TRBV19 and TRBJ1-5, with a tentative D call TRBD1 (6 bases). Germline V lookup: CDR1 LNHDA, CDR2 SQIVND (reference sequence). CDR3 size: 15 residues. Trimming left V 3 bases short and J 0 bases short, with 9 bases between. CDR3 sequence: CASSIGGASNQPQHF. Here the CDR3 DNA reads TGTGCCAGTAGTATTGGGGGGGCTAGCAATCAGCCCCAGCATTTT.

This clone turned up a few times. The rearrangement uses TRBV4-1 and TRBJ2-5, with 13 bases fitting TRBD2. The CDR3 sequence is 17 residues long. Trimming cost V 3 bases and J 5 bases; bases outside gene matches: 9. The germline gives CDR1 MGHRA, CDR2 YSYEKL. CDR3 sequence reads: CASSHIKGTSGIETQYF. CDR3 bases: TGCGCCAGCAGCCACATTAAAGGGACTAGCGGGATTGAGACCCAGTACTTC.

This chain links TRBV2 with TRBJ1-1; D not certain. This CDR3 is 12 amino acids long. Germline lookup yields CDR1 SNHLY and CDR2 FYNNEI. Trimming took 1 base from V and 9 from J, leaving 9 bases between them. CDR3 nucleotides: TGTGCCAGCAGTGAAGGAGCCTCCAAAGCTTTCTTT. Its protein product is CASSEGASKAFF.

CDR3 region: CASSYTSGGGETQYF. Here the CDR3 DNA reads TGTGCCAGCAGTTATACTAGCGGGGGGGGAGAGACCCAGTACTTC. The chain is built from TRBV6-5 and TRBJ2-5, with 13 bases that match TRBD2. The CDR3 spans 15 residues. Per germline, CDR1 MNHEY and CDR2 SVGAGI. With V trimmed by 3 bases and J by 4 bases, 2 bases remained unmatched.

This rearrangement joins TRBV3-1 (or the pseudogene TRBV3-2) to TRBJ2-7; D not certain. Trimming shortened V by 3 bases and J by 2 bases, and 11 bases separated the two germline ends. Germline-derived CDR1 and CDR2 are LGHDT and YNNKEL (reference sequence). The CDR3 spans 14 residues. The CDR3, as DNA: TGTGCCAGCAGCCACTCAACAGCAACCTACGAGCAGTACTTC. This sequence encodes CASSHSTATYEQYF.

This chain links TRBV27 with TRBJ2-4; 12 positions match TRBD2. The CDR3 runs 16 residues. The germline CDR1 and CDR2 sequences are MNHEY and SMNVEV (reference sequence). The ends lost 5 bases at V and 0 bases at J; junction bases unmatched: 2. For the CDR3, the DNA is TGTGCCAGCAGTCTGGGACTAGCGGGAGCCAAAAACATTCAGTACTTC. The encoded protein is CASSLGLAGAKNIQYF.

This chain uses TRBV5-1 with TRBJ2-6, with unresolved D. The V end was cut by 10 bases, the J end by 0 bases, with 20 bases between. CDR3 size: 17 residues. Germline V gene lookup returns CDR1 SGHRS and CDR2 YFSETQ. This CDR3 is CASQAAFGYSGANVLTF. As DNA, the CDR3 is TGCGCCTCCCAAGCTGCATTCGGGTACTCTGGGGCCAACGTCCTGACTTTC. Full variable domain (outside the CDR3, taken from reference TRBV5-1 and TRBJ2-6): KAGVTQTPRYLIKTRGQQVTLSCSPISGHRSVSWYQQTPGQGLQFLFEYFSETQRNKGNFPGRFSGRQFSNSRSEMNVSTLELGDSALYLCASQAAFGYSGANVLTFGAGSRLTVL.

The rearrangement links TRBV7-8 to TRBJ1-1; a weak D match, TRBD1 (6 bases). Trimming stripped 6 bases from V and 4 bases from J, with 12 bases between. The CDR3 extends over 13 amino acids. The V gene's germline CDR1 is SGHVS and CDR2 FQNEAQ. CDR3 sequence: CASRHGTFTEAFF. DNA for the CDR3: TGTGCCAGCAGACACGGGACATTCACTGAAGCTTTCTTT.

This rearrangement joins TRBV9 to TRBJ1-5; D call uncertain. The germline V gene encodes CDR1 SGDLS and CDR2 YYNGEE. Trimming removed 0 bases from V and 1 base from J, with 8 bases in between. This CDR3 spans 15 amino acids. Here the CDR3 reads CASSVAGQSNQPQHF. The CDR3 DNA is TGTGCCAGCAGCGTAGCGGGTCAGAGCAATCAGCCCCAGCATTTT.

This chain connects TRBV10-2 to TRBJ1-6, with D possibly being TRBD1 (5 bases). Trimming removed 6 bases from V and 8 bases from J, with 14 bases in between. Germline lookup yields CDR1 WSHSY and CDR2 SAAADI. The CDR3 extends over 14 amino acids. In DNA, the CDR3 is TGCGCCAGCAGGGACCCGGTCAGGGATTCACCCCTCCACTTT. Translated: CASRDPVRDSPLHF.

CDR3 DNA sequence: TGTGCCAGCAGCTGGGGGACAGGGTACTCGTCAGATACGCAGTATTTT. Translation: CASSWGTGYSSDTQYF. The chain links TRBV5-6 to TRBJ2-3, with 9 bases matching TRBD1. The CDR3 has 16 amino acids. The V and J ends lost 3 bases and 4 bases, in that order; junction bases with no gene match: 9. Germline CDR1 and CDR2: SGHDT and YYEEEE.

The CDR3 is CASINGGSRNTIYF. CDR3 DNA: TGTGCCAGCATCAACGGGGGTAGTAGAAACACCATATATTTT. The chain uses TRBV6-1 and TRBJ1-3; tentative D call: TRBD1 (5 bases). The ends were cut back, 7 bases at V and 5 bases at J, with 15 bases in the middle. Germline CDR1 MNHNS, CDR2 SASEGT. The CDR3 sequence is 14 residues long.

The J gene is TRBJ1-1, the V gene TRBV5-8; 12 bases line up with TRBD1. Germline V gene lookup returns CDR1 SGHTS and CDR2 YDEGEE. V lost 7 bases, J lost 4 bases, and 2 bases stayed unmatched. The CDR3 covers 13 residues. The CDR3 DNA reads TGTGCCAGCGGGGACAGGGGGCTCACTGAAGCTTTCTTT. Its protein product is CASGDRGLTEAFF. The full variable domain, rest sourced from reference TRBV5-8 and TRBJ1-1, is EAGVTQSPTHLIKTRGQQATLRCSPISGHTSVYWYQQALGLGLQFLLWYDEGEERNRGNFPPRFSGRQFPNYSSELNVNALELEDSALYLCASGDRGLTEAFFGQGTRLTVV.

V and J are TRBV19 and TRBJ2-7, with a tentative D call TRBD2 (6 bases). This CDR3 spans 13 amino acids. Germline lookup yields CDR1 LNHDA and CDR2 SQIVND (reference sequence). V was pared by 3 bases and J by 2 bases, with 8 bases between. The DNA of the CDR3 is TGTGCCAGTAGTATCCGGGGGACCTACGAGCAGTACTTC. It encodes CASSIRGTYEQYF.